Sequencing of this T cell receptor beta chain was carried out in a study of cytomegalovirus exposure and HLA in healthy donors. Study-wide background: The 120 or so validation repertoires used a platform that matched the one used for the roughly 700 first-cohort repertoires, as a later analysis reported.

About this clone itself: The antigen is unknown.

V gave up 4 bases and J gave up 2 bases; unmatched junction bases: 7. Per the germline V gene, CDR1 is MNHNY and CDR2 is SVGAGI (reference sequence). This CDR3 comprises 16 residues. Assay: immunoSEQ multiplex PCR; the TCRdb copy retains only in-frame clones and omits some. The repertoire holds fewer than 200,000 clones, with more than 75% as singletons. Regarding the study as a whole: The authors enumerated over 150 TCR beta chains as linked to cytomegalovirus. Whilst most TCR sequences proved rare, a subset of public TCRs occurred across many donors. As confirmed in vitro, three CMV-associated chains were specific for CMV antigens.

The chain uses TRBV6-6 and TRBJ2-3; TRBD2 matches 9 bases. Specimen: PBMCs. The clonotype comes from a woman under 40 in good health and CMV-seronegative. CDR3 residues: CASSLVLAGTTDTQYF. In DNA, the CDR3 is TGTGCCAGCAGTTTAGTGCTAGCGGGGACCACAGATACGCAGTATTTT.